These 3 T cell receptor beta chains originate from one sample sequenced in a study of cytomegalovirus exposure and HLA in healthy donors (dated by TCRdb to the late 2010s). Receptors were amplified or captured by the immunoSEQ multiplex PCR assay. For the multiplex PCR, a mixture combining 60 forward primers for TCR Vbeta segments and 13 reverse primers for TCR Jbeta segments was used. Sourced from immuneACCESS, this table was stored by TCRdb with only in-frame sequences that have V and J called. A share of the clones is absent; for the studies checked, an unresolved V gene accounts for under half, and the remainder has no known explanation. The sample data list about 170,000 clones, and about 75% of these were observed just once. About 1.9% of the sample comes from the top ten. The specimen sequenced was PBMCs. Receptors originate from a female donor in good health and CMV-seronegative.

The chain links TRBV6-1 to TRBJ1-5, with D perhaps matching TRBD1 (6 bases). The CDR3 is 16 amino acids. The V gene's germline CDR1 is MNHNS and CDR2 SASEGT. V lost 1 base and J lost 11, with 21 bases in between. The CDR3 loop is CASSEVGGALFSAQHF. The CDR3 nucleotides are TGTGCCAGCAGTGAAGTTGGGGGCGCATTATTCTCGGCCCAGCATTTT.

The chain is built from TRBV2 and TRBJ2-1, with TRBD2 matching 11 bases. The CDR3 is 15 amino acids. V gave up 2 bases and J gave up 7 bases; unmatched junction bases: 4. Germline assignment: CDR1 SNHLY and CDR2 FYNNEI. The CDR3 DNA reads TGTGCCAGCAGTGAAATAGCGGGAGGGGGGAATGAGCAGTTCTTC. It codes for CASSEIAGGGNEQFF.

On this clone itself: At one end the junction does not follow the germline gene, possibly because of a read error. The chain links TRBV6-6 to TRBJ2-7; 9 bases fit TRBD1. Looked up from germline, CDR1 is MNHNY and CDR2 is SVGAGI (reference sequence). The CDR3 covers 12 residues. CDR3 amino acids: CASSYGGTGLNF. For the CDR3, the DNA is TGTGCCAGCAGTTACGGGGGGACAGGGTTGAACTTC.